This T cell receptor (beta chain) was recorded in a study of cytomegalovirus exposure and HLA in healthy donors. Whole-study findings and limits: One later analysis, an examination of the 120 validation repertoires, found that first-cohort TCR clusters tended to co-occur in them. Cytomegalovirus association was assigned to approximately 180 TCR beta chains.

Profiled with immunoSEQ multiplex PCR; TCRdb holds only in-frame clones, not every one. Here the sample spans 57,000 or so clones, about 94% being singletons. The CDR3 totals 15 residues. Germline-derived CDR1 and CDR2 are SEHNR and FQNEAQ (reference sequence). V was trimmed by 0 bases and J by 4 bases, leaving 13 bases between them. Comment on this clone: Antigen unknown.

The source is a man younger than 35 in good health and CMV-seronegative. Sequenced: PBMCs. The chain uses TRBV7-9 and TRBJ2-7, with D maybe TRBD1 (5 bases). CDR3 nucleotide sequence: TGTGCCAGCAGCTTAGCGCAGGGTGCCGCGTACGAGCAGTACTTC. Protein: CASSLAQGAAYEQYF.